This T cell receptor beta chain was obtained from a study of PD-L1 blockade in urothelial cancer. Study at large: About 90% of the 29 patients were males with bladder-origin urothelial cancer.

Sequencing used immunoSEQ multiplex PCR; TCRdb keeps in-frame clones, though not all of them. The top ten clones hold roughly 2% of a sample with almost 90,000 clones, about four fifths of them seen once. Time point of the sample: pretreatment peripheral blood. Trimming removed 5 bases from V and 2 bases from J; junction bases left unmatched: 12. There are 16 residues in the CDR3. Germline loops: CDR1 SGHTA, CDR2 FQGNSA. This material consisted of PBMCs, taken around atezolizumab (anti-PD-L1) treatment. The chain carries TRBV7-2 and TRBJ2-7, with 7 positions matching TRBD1. This clonotype was obtained from a man aged 60 to 69 with urothelial cancer. CDR3 protein: CASSLSQGRSAYEQYF. DNA of the CDR3: TGTGCCAGCAGCCTCTCACAGGGGCGATCAGCCTACGAGCAGTACTTC.